These 19 T cell receptor beta chains were all obtained from the same sample, sequenced in a study of blood T cell repertoires in COVID-19. Profiled with immunoSEQ multiplex PCR; TCRdb holds only in-frame clones, not every one. The sample contains fewer than 650,000 clones, roughly 89% of which appear only once. The sequencing sample was made of peripheral blood. The origin of the receptors is a woman between 45 and 60 years old with COVID-19, enrolled during active disease.

The V and J genes are TRBV3-1 (or the pseudogene TRBV3-2) and TRBJ1-4; TRBD1 matches at 7 bases. This CDR3 comprises 15 residues. V shed 4 bases and J 6 bases; nucleotides not matched to a gene: 8. Germline CDR1 LGHDT, CDR2 YNNKEL (reference sequence). CDR3 amino acids: CASSPIRQGDEKLFF. CDR3 nucleotides: TGTGCCAGCAGCCCTATTAGACAGGGTGATGAAAAACTGTTTTTT.

The V gene is TRBV28, the J gene TRBJ2-7; 9 bases fit TRBD1. V trimming: 4 bases; J trimming: 2 bases; junction bases outside the gene matches: 9. Germline assignment: CDR1 MDHEN and CDR2 SYDVKM. The CDR3 totals 16 residues. Here the CDR3 DNA reads TGTGCCAGCAGTTCGCGGACAGGGGCCATACCCTACGAGCAGTACTTC. This gives the protein CASSSRTGAIPYEQYF.

The rearrangement uses TRBV12-3 or TRBV12-4 and TRBJ2-2; D not certain. CDR3 length equals 12 residues. Trimming shortened V by 4 bases and J by 5 bases, and 5 bases separated the two germline ends. This CDR3 reads CASSYGTGELFF. The CDR3 nucleotides are TGTGCCAGCAGTTACGGGACCGGGGAGCTGTTTTTT.

The V call is TRBV7-9, the J call TRBJ1-1; D unclear. CDR1 and CDR2 (germline): SEHNR, FQNEAQ (reference sequence). This CDR3 has 15 residues. V lost 2 bases and J lost 0, with 10 bases in between. As DNA, the CDR3 is TGTGCCAGCAGCTTAAACAGCAACATGAACACTGAAGCTTTCTTT. The encoded protein is CASSLNSNMNTEAFF. Full variable domain (rest looked up from reference TRBV7-9 and TRBJ1-1): DTGVSQNPRHKITKRGQNVTFRCDPISEHNRLYWYRQTLGQGPEFLTYFQNEAQLEKSRLLSDRFSAERPKGSFSTLEIQRTEQGDSAMYLCASSLNSNMNTEAFFGQGTRLTVV.

This clone was recorded only once. The chain recombines TRBV5-4 with TRBJ2-3, with D maybe TRBD2 (6 bases). Trimming pared 2 bases from V and 2 bases from J, leaving 9 bases between. Germline CDR1 reads SGHNT; CDR2 reads YYREEE (reference sequence). The length of the CDR3 is 14 residues. CDR3 in DNA: TGTGCCAGCAGCTTCGCGGGAAACACAGATACGCAGTATTTT. Its translation: CASSFAGNTDTQYF.

The chain carries TRBV7-3 and TRBJ1-1; 7 bases agree with TRBD1. Unmatched junction bases numbered 5, after V lost 5 bases and J lost 5 bases. This CDR3 is 13 amino acids long. Germline lookup yields CDR1 SGHTA and CDR2 FQGTGA. The CDR3 spells CASSPRQGTEAFF. The CDR3 bases are TGTGCCAGCAGCCCAAGACAGGGAACTGAAGCTTTCTTT. Full variable domain (remainder filled in from reference TRBV7-3 and TRBJ1-1): GAGVSQTPSNKVTEKGKYVELRCDPISGHTALYWYRQSLGQGPEFLIYFQGTGAADDSGLPNDRFFAVRPEGSVSTLKIQRTERGDSAVYLCASSPRQGTEAFFGQGTRLTVV.

This sequence joins TRBV3-1 (or the pseudogene TRBV3-2) and TRBJ2-2, with 7 positions matching TRBD2. V shed 0 bases and J 7 bases; nucleotides not matched to a gene: 11. The germline V gene encodes CDR1 LGHDT and CDR2 YNNKEL (reference sequence). The CDR3 covers 17 residues. The CDR3 sequence: CASSQDSRRGRYGELFF. In DNA, the CDR3 is TGTGCCAGCAGCCAAGATTCGCGGCGGGGGAGATACGGGGAGCTGTTTTTT.

V usage is TRBV14 and J usage is TRBJ1-2; D is perhaps TRBD1 (6 bases). The CDR3 sequence is 13 residues long. Trimming took 0 bases from V and 7 from J, leaving 9 bases between them. Germline V CDR1 and CDR2: SGHDN, FVKESK. CDR3 protein: CASSQDRGGGYTF. As DNA, the CDR3 is TGTGCCAGCAGCCAAGACAGGGGTGGTGGCTACACCTTC.

The chain is built from TRBV4-1 and TRBJ1-1; TRBD1 might be the D (5 bases). Germline V gene data show CDR1 as MGHRA and CDR2 as YSYEKL. This CDR3 contains 13 residues. V dropped 1 base and J dropped 10 bases, with 13 bases sitting between them. The CDR3 DNA sequence: TGCGCCAGCAGCCAAGGTGGCAGGGCGGTAGCTTTCTTT. Residues: CASSQGGRAVAFF.

The chain links TRBV4-2 to TRBJ1-4, with 9 bases fitting TRBD1. This CDR3 is built from 15 residues. V lost 3 bases and J lost 5; bases outside the gene matches: 4. Germline CDR1 is LGHNA and CDR2 is YNFKEQ. As DNA, the CDR3 is TGTGCCAGCAGCCAGGTGGGGACAGGGAATGAAAAACTGTTTTTT. This codes for CASSQVGTGNEKLFF.

The chain combines TRBV7-9 with TRBJ1-1, with TRBD1 matching 9 bases. The CDR3 is made up of 15 amino acids. The V gene end was trimmed by 2 bases and the J gene end by 3 bases; junction bases not matched to a gene: 4. The germline V gene encodes CDR1 SEHNR and CDR2 FQNEAQ (reference sequence). The CDR3 DNA sequence: TGTGCCAGCAGCTTATCCCGGGACAGGGACACTGAAGCTTTCTTT. Protein sequence: CASSLSRDRDTEAFF.

The chain links TRBV2 to TRBJ1-4; the match to TRBD1 covers 8 bases. V lost 7 bases, J lost 3 bases, and 7 bases stayed unmatched. The CDR3 contains 15 residues. CDR1 and CDR2 from the germline V gene are SNHLY and FYNNEI. The CDR3 region has the DNA TGTGCCAGCAACCCTTCGACAGGGGCTAATGAAAAACTGTTTTTT. It translates to CASNPSTGANEKLFF.

Notes on this clone: As the CDR3 is not closed by the conserved phenylalanine or tryptophan, this likely results from a read error. The DNA is omitted, as the CDR3 cannot be located on it reliably, and the CDR3 follows TCRdb's listing. The rearrangement uses TRBV20-1 and TRBJ1-2. Inclusive of both ends, the CDR3 amounts to 9 amino acids. The germline gives CDR1 DFQATT, CDR2 SNEGSKA (reference sequence). This chain's CDR3 is CSARDPLSL.

This sequence joins TRBV19 and TRBJ2-7; TRBD1 might be the D (6 bases). This CDR3 is built from 13 residues. Trimming took 3 bases from V and 1 from J, leaving 7 bases between them. CDR1 LNHDA and CDR2 SQIVND come from the germline V gene (reference sequence). The CDR3 DNA sequence: TGTGCCAGTAGTATGGACAGATCCTACGAGCAGTACTTC. Amino acids: CASSMDRSYEQYF.

The chain carries TRBV13 and TRBJ2-3, with D perhaps TRBD1 (6 bases). The CDR3 length is 16 residues. Germline V lookup: CDR1 PRHDT, CDR2 FYEKMQ (reference sequence). Trimming left V 1 base short and J 4 bases short, with 15 bases between. The CDR3 DNA is TGTGCCAGCAGCTTAGAACGGGTAGGGGGTGCAGATACGCAGTATTTT. Amino acids: CASSLERVGGADTQYF. Supplemented by reference TRBV13 and TRBJ2-3, the full variable domain reads AAGVIQSPRHLIKEKRETATLKCYPIPRHDTVYWYQQGPGQDPQFLISFYEKMQSDKGSIPDRFSAQQFSDYHSELNMSSLELGDSALYFCASSLERVGGADTQYFGPGTRLTVL.

This chain uses TRBV3-1 (or the pseudogene TRBV3-2) with TRBJ1-2, with a possible D match to TRBD1 (5 bases). Trimming removed 5 bases at V and 4 bases at J, with 11 bases between. There are 13 residues in the CDR3. Germline CDR1 LGHDT, CDR2 YNNKEL (reference sequence). The CDR3 coding sequence is TGTGCCAGCAGCGATTCAGGGTCCTATGGCTACACCTTC. Protein: CASSDSGSYGYTF.

This rearrangement joins TRBV4-1 to TRBJ1-4; D not certain. In germline, CDR1 is MGHRA, CDR2 YSYEKL. The CDR3 runs to 15 residues. V was trimmed by 0 bases and J by 6 bases, leaving 11 bases between them. This CDR3 reads CASSQEVTTDEKLFF. CDR3 sequence (DNA): TGCGCCAGCAGCCAAGAAGTCACTACTGATGAAAAACTGTTTTTT.

This clone was observed a few times. This chain uses TRBV18 with TRBJ2-7; TRBD1 matches at 7 bases. The V gene's germline CDR1 is KGHSH and CDR2 LQKENI. The J segment lost 7 bases and the V segment lost 3 bases, leaving 18 bases of the junction unmatched. The CDR3 length is 17 residues. CDR3 protein: CASSPRRLGDSPSEQYF. In nucleotides, the CDR3 is TGTGCCAGCTCACCCCGCCGGCTCGGGGACAGCCCCTCGGAGCAGTACTTC.

This chain links TRBV5-1 with TRBJ1-2; 8 nucleotides match TRBD1. Germline V lookup: CDR1 SGHRS, CDR2 YFSETQ. This CDR3 contains 13 residues. Trimming removed 6 bases from V and 5 bases from J; junction bases left unmatched: 6. This CDR3 reads CASKEGTGYGYTF. The CDR3, as DNA: TGCGCCAGCAAGGAAGGGACAGGATATGGCTACACCTTC.